These 27 T cell receptor beta chains came from one sample sequenced in a study of cytomegalovirus exposure and HLA in healthy donors. PCR employed 60 Vbeta and 13 Jbeta primers. The repertoire was sequenced with immunoSEQ multiplex PCR; TCRdb's copy has only in-frame clones and lacks some. In the table there are about 150,000 clones, 79% of which are singletons. Sequencing was done on a sample of PBMCs. These receptors all stem from a man aged 25-45 years in good health and CMV-seropositive.

The chain has TRBV10-1 and TRBJ1-1, with TRBD1 identical over 8 bases. Trimming cost V 5 bases and J 4 bases; bases outside gene matches: 6. Per germline, CDR1 WNHNN and CDR2 SYGVQD (reference sequence). This CDR3 contains 14 residues. The CDR3, as DNA: TGCGCCAGCAGTAACCGACAGGGGAGCACTGAAGCTTTCTTT. Amino acid sequence: CASSNRQGSTEAFF.

The gene calls are TRBV7-9 and TRBJ2-3, with TRBD1 identical over 10 bases. The CDR3 spans 16 residues. Germline CDR1 is SEHNR and CDR2 is FQNEAQ (reference sequence). After removal of 7 bases from V and 4 bases from J, the junction contained 11 bases not matched to a gene. The CDR3 DNA sequence: TGTGCCAGCATCTCCCCCCCGGGACAGGGGCCAGATACGCAGTATTTT. Translation: CASISPPGQGPDTQYF.

The chain links TRBV4-2 to TRBJ2-2; 8 bases are a match to TRBD1. Germline loops: CDR1 LGHNA, CDR2 YNFKEQ. The CDR3 totals 18 residues. Trimming cost V 3 bases and J 3 bases; bases outside gene matches: 12. CDR3 region: CASSQSLADRAYTGELFF. For the CDR3, the DNA is TGTGCCAGCAGCCAGTCTCTTGCGGACAGGGCATACACCGGGGAGCTGTTTTTT.

The rearrangement links TRBV27 to TRBJ2-7, with TRBD1 matching 9 bases. This CDR3 region has 15 residues. CDR1 and CDR2 (germline): MNHEY, SMNVEV (reference sequence). V trimming: 7 bases; J trimming: 5 bases; junction bases outside the gene matches: 12. The CDR3 protein is CASTPNRGLGNEQYF. The CDR3 DNA sequence: TGTGCCAGCACCCCGAACAGGGGGCTAGGGAACGAGCAGTACTTC.

V and J are TRBV14 and TRBJ2-5; 8 bases match TRBD2. The V gene end was trimmed by 1 base and the J gene end by 6 bases; junction bases not matched to a gene: 16. This CDR3 is built from 18 residues. CDR1 SGHDN and CDR2 FVKESK come from the germline V gene. CDR3 amino acids: CASSQGYTSGSRGKTQYF. In DNA form, the CDR3 reads TGTGCCAGCAGCCAAGGGTACACGAGCGGGAGTAGAGGAAAGACCCAGTACTTC.

The V gene is TRBV29-1, the J gene TRBJ2-4, with D perhaps matching TRBD2 (5 bases). From germline, CDR1 is SQVTM and CDR2 ANQGSEA. The CDR3 is 17 residues long. V lost 3 bases to trimming and J lost 1 base, with 19 bases between them. The CDR3 spells CSVEVRHRPGAKNIQYF. The CDR3 DNA reads as TGCAGCGTTGAGGTTCGACACCGGCCGGGGGCCAAAAACATTCAGTACTTC. Looking up the rest from reference TRBV29-1 and TRBJ2-4 gives the full variable domain: SAVISQKPSRDICQRGTSLTIQCQVDSQVTMMFWYRQQPGQSLTLIATANQGSEATYESGFVIDKFPISRPNLTFSTLTVSNMSPEDSSIYLCSVEVRHRPGAKNIQYFGAGTRLSVL.

This clone was counted only a few times. The J gene is TRBJ1-1, the V gene TRBV15; D is undetermined. Per the germline V gene, CDR1 is LNHNV and CDR2 is YYDKDF (reference sequence). The germline V and J ends were trimmed by 5 bases and 2 bases, with 3 bases remaining between them. The CDR3 contains 11 residues. CDR3 sequence (DNA): TGTGCCACCAGCCGTAACACTGAAGCTTTCTTT. It encodes CATSRNTEAFF.

V and J are TRBV19 and TRBJ1-2; D might be TRBD1 (6 bases). Germline V gene lookup returns CDR1 LNHDA and CDR2 SQIVND (reference sequence). This CDR3 contains 16 residues. With 1 base removed from V and 9 bases from J, the gap between germline ends came to 21 bases. The chain's CDR3 is CASSIGPLHRDRSYTF. CDR3 nucleotides: TGTGCCAGTAGTATAGGTCCCCTACACAGGGATAGGAGCTACACCTTC. The whole variable domain, remainder taken from reference TRBV19 and TRBJ1-2, is DGGITQSPKYLFRKEGQNVTLSCEQNLNHDAMYWYRQDPGQGLRLIYYSQIVNDFQKGDIAEGYSVSREKKESFPLTVTSAQKNPTAFYLCASSIGPLHRDRSYTFGSGTRLTVV.

The chain links TRBV19 to TRBJ1-1; D is uncertain. CDR3 length equals 13 residues. Germline V gives CDR1 LNHDA, CDR2 SQIVND (reference sequence). V was pared by 1 base and J by 6 bases, with 9 bases between. CDR3 loop: CASSIARTAEAFF. The CDR3 DNA follows: TGTGCCAGTAGTATAGCCCGAACAGCTGAAGCTTTCTTT.

This clone was recorded a few times. The chain couples TRBV7-2 to TRBJ2-7; TRBD2 might be the D (6 bases). The germline CDR1 and CDR2 sequences are SGHTA and FQGNSA. This CDR3 has 14 residues. Between the trimmed V and J ends, which lost 5 bases and 2 bases, there was a span of 13 bases. The CDR3 coding sequence is TGTGCCAGCAGCCAAGGCGGGAACACCTACGAGCAGTACTTC. This translates into CASSQGGNTYEQYF.

This chain joins TRBV7-3 and TRBJ2-5, with D tentatively TRBD2 (6 bases). This CDR3 is 14 amino acids long. The germline CDR1 and CDR2 sequences are SGHTA and FQGTGA. Trimming removed 0 bases at V and 5 bases at J, with 10 bases between. Here the CDR3 reads CASSLTEGGETQYF. The CDR3 DNA reads TGTGCCAGCAGCTTAACGGAGGGCGGGGAGACCCAGTACTTC.

This clone was seen a single time. This chain uses TRBV6-5 with TRBJ1-5, with 11 bases matching TRBD1. Trimming at V came to 5 bases and at J to 11 bases, leaving 8 bases not matched to a gene. Germline assignment: CDR1 MNHEY and CDR2 SVGAGI. The CDR3 length is 14 residues. CDR3 sequence reads: CASSGDRGDPAQHF. The CDR3 DNA follows: TGTGCCAGCAGTGGGGACAGGGGGGACCCAGCCCAGCATTTT.

This chain joins TRBV7-6 and TRBJ1-5; a weak D match, TRBD1 (6 bases). Germline V gene data show CDR1 as SGHVS and CDR2 as FNYEAQ. This CDR3 is 16 amino acids long. V dropped 1 base and J dropped 6 bases, with 16 bases sitting between them. The DNA of the CDR3 is TGTGCCAGCAGCTTAGGGCCTTCGGGAGGGGGTCAGCCCCAGCATTTT. Translating gives CASSLGPSGGGQPQHF.

Concerning this clone: One end of the junction does not line up with germline, which may come from a read error. This chain links TRBV18 with TRBJ2-2; 9 nucleotides match TRBD1. Germline V lookup: CDR1 KGHSH, CDR2 LQKENI. The CDR3 consists of 15 residues. The CDR3 bases are TGTGCCAGCTCAGAAGGACAGGGGAACGCCGGGGAGCTGTTTTTT. Amino acids: CASSEGQGNAGELFF.

V gene TRBV10-3 combines with J gene TRBJ1-1; TRBD1 is a possible D gene (5 bases). Trimming removed 3 bases from V and 4 bases from J, with 9 bases in between. Germline values: CDR1 ENHRY, CDR2 SYGVKD. The CDR3 contains 13 residues. The CDR3 reads CAISDRGGTEAFF. CDR3 in DNA: TGTGCCATCAGTGATAGGGGAGGCACTGAAGCTTTCTTT.

The J gene is TRBJ2-6, the V gene TRBV18, with D possibly being TRBD2 (6 bases). Trimming took off 1 base at V and 4 bases at J, with 14 bases between the two ends. CDR3 length: 17 amino acids. Germline assignment: CDR1 KGHSH and CDR2 LQKENI. Here the CDR3 reads CASSPQEGSRGANVLTF. CDR3 sequence (DNA): TGTGCCAGCTCACCACAGGAGGGCTCGCGAGGGGCCAACGTCCTGACTTTC. Complete variable domain (other parts from reference TRBV18 and TRBJ2-6): NAGVMQNPRHLVRRRGQEARLRCSPMKGHSHVYWYRQLPEEGLKFMVYLQKENIIDESGMPKERFSAEFPKEGPSILRIQQVVRGDSAAYFCASSPQEGSRGANVLTFGAGSRLTVL.

This clone was seen a single time. The chain recombines TRBV9 with TRBJ2-5, with TRBD2 identical over 8 bases. This CDR3 has 16 residues. Germline CDR1 reads SGDLS; CDR2 reads YYNGEE. V was pared by 2 bases and J by 5 bases, with 11 bases of the junction left unmatched. The CDR3 loop reads CASSVGSGGQRETQYF. The DNA for the CDR3 is TGTGCCAGCAGCGTGGGCTCGGGGGGGCAACGGGAGACCCAGTACTTC.

J is TRBJ2-2 and V is TRBV4-1; TRBD1 agrees at 8 bases. Germline trimming cut 5 bases from V and 1 base from J; bases unmatched to any gene: 6. This CDR3 is built from 16 residues. Germline lookup yields CDR1 MGHRA and CDR2 YSYEKL. CDR3 residues: CASSLSRGLNTGELFF. CDR3 in DNA: TGCGCCAGCAGCTTGTCCAGGGGGCTGAACACCGGGGAGCTGTTTTTT.

The rearrangement links TRBV5-8 to TRBJ2-1; D not certain. Germline lookup yields CDR1 SGHTS and CDR2 YDEGEE. V was cut by 2 bases and J by 12 bases, with 9 bases left in between. The CDR3 totals 11 residues. The CDR3 region has the DNA TGTGCCAGCAGCTTCCAGTATCGGCAGTTCTTC. It codes for CASSFQYRQFF.

This clone came up once. The CDR3 sequence is CASSWDRGGGYTF. The CDR3 coding sequence is TGTGCCAGCAGTTGGGACAGGGGTGGTGGCTACACCTTC. V gene TRBV28 combines with J gene TRBJ1-2; 10 bases match TRBD1. The CDR3 sequence is 13 residues long. V gave up 4 bases and J gave up 7 bases; unmatched junction bases: 3. Germline CDR1 and CDR2: MDHEN and SYDVKM.

This clone turned up a few times. This chain joins TRBV27 and TRBJ2-3; 7 nucleotides line up with TRBD2. There are 17 residues in the CDR3. CDR1 is MNHEY, CDR2 SMNVEV, per germline (reference sequence). V lost 3 bases and J lost 5; bases outside the gene matches: 14. The CDR3 DNA is TGTGCCAGCAGTTTCTCCTGGACTAGAAGTTGGGAAGATACGCAGTATTTT. It codes for CASSFSWTRSWEDTQYF.

The V and J genes are TRBV19 and TRBJ1-1; perhaps TRBD1 as D (5 bases). Germline V CDR1 and CDR2: LNHDA, SQIVND (reference sequence). Trimming removed 3 bases at V and 5 bases at J, with 13 bases between. The CDR3 has 14 residues. CDR3 in amino acids: CASSMSQGVTEAFF. In DNA form, the CDR3 reads TGTGCCAGTAGTATGAGTCAAGGGGTGACTGAAGCTTTCTTT. The whole variable domain, remainder taken from reference TRBV19 and TRBJ1-1, is DGGITQSPKYLFRKEGQNVTLSCEQNLNHDAMYWYRQDPGQGLRLIYYSQIVNDFQKGDIAEGYSVSREKKESFPLTVTSAQKNPTAFYLCASSMSQGVTEAFFGQGTRLTVV.

The chain is built from TRBV27 and TRBJ2-7; the D gene is possibly TRBD2 (7 bases). This CDR3 has 15 amino acids. Germline V gene lookup returns CDR1 MNHEY and CDR2 SMNVEV (reference sequence). Between the trimmed V and J ends, which lost 6 bases and 3 bases, there was a span of 18 bases. Here the CDR3 reads CASSLSSGGGYEQYF. The DNA for the CDR3 is TGTGCCAGCAGCCTATCTAGCGGAGGGGGCTACGAGCAGTACTTC.

The V gene is TRBV4-1, the J gene TRBJ2-3; 9 bases are a match to TRBD1. CDR1 and CDR2 (germline): MGHRA, YSYEKL. CDR3 length equals 17 residues. Trimming took 0 bases from V and 2 from J; bases not matched to a gene: 6. The chain's CDR3 is CASSQEGGTGYTDTQYF. CDR3 nucleotide sequence: TGCGCCAGCAGCCAAGAGGGGGGGACAGGGTACACAGATACGCAGTATTTT.

This clone was recorded once. V usage is TRBV7-2 and J usage is TRBJ2-3; TRBD2 might be the D (6 bases). Germline CDR1 is SGHTA and CDR2 is FQGNSA. V was clipped by 4 bases and J by 2 bases, with 13 bases between them. CDR3 length equals 15 residues. CDR3 region: CASSSETRNTDTQYF. CDR3 DNA: TGTGCCAGCAGCTCCGAGACTAGAAACACAGATACGCAGTATTTT.

The chain carries TRBV5-1 and TRBJ2-3, with D tentatively TRBD2 (6 bases). V gave up 1 base and J gave up 6 bases, with 18 bases separating them. Germline CDR1 is SGHRS and CDR2 is YFSETQ. The CDR3 is 16 amino acids. DNA for the CDR3: TGCGCCAGCAGCTTGCCCTCACTAGCATCTTCGGATACGCAGTATTTT. Protein sequence: CASSLPSLASSDTQYF. Variable domain in full (rest from reference TRBV5-1 and TRBJ2-3): KAGVTQTPRYLIKTRGQQVTLSCSPISGHRSVSWYQQTPGQGLQFLFEYFSETQRNKGNFPGRFSGRQFSNSRSEMNVSTLELGDSALYLCASSLPSLASSDTQYFGPGTRLTVL.

The genes are TRBV28 and TRBJ2-5, with 8 bases lining up with TRBD1. V lost 5 bases to trimming and J lost 6 bases; unmatched junction nucleotides: 11. The germline gives CDR1 MDHEN, CDR2 SYDVKM. This CDR3 region has 15 residues. CDR3 protein: CASSPGQGGVQTQYF. CDR3 bases: TGTGCCAGCAGTCCAGGACAGGGTGGGGTGCAGACCCAGTACTTC.